The clone carrying this T cell receptor (beta chain) has only one observation. The target antigen is unknown. Germline values: CDR1 SSHAT, CDR2 FNYEAQ (reference sequence). The CDR3 spans 12 residues. Trimming pared 5 bases from V and 10 bases from J, leaving 15 bases between. MiXCR, applied by TCRdb to the 5' RACE reads, yields one record per CDR3 protein. The sample lists roughly 770,000 distinct CDR3 sequences; 18% were seen once. The data were taken from a study of identical twins. Notes on the study in general: For out-of-frame beta sequences, excess twin sharing was weaker.

This same sample was also taken into another study, of T cells expressing NK-cell markers. From that paper: Several donors' CD3+CD56-NKG2C+ cells were dominated by the same clonotypes. Nothing established the HCMV specificity of expanded NKG2C+ T cell clones.

The chain couples TRBV7-7 to TRBJ2-7, with a weak D call TRBD2 (6 bases). Material for sequencing was PBMCs. This clonotype was sampled from a woman under 30 in good health. The CDR3 bases are TGTGCCAGCAGCCCCCCTGGCGGGAACCAGTACTTC. Its protein is CASSPPGGNQYF. The full variable domain, in which reference TRBV7-7 and TRBJ2-7 provide the parts outside the CDR3, is GAGVSQSPRYKVTKRGQDVTLRCDPISSHATLYWYQQALGQGPEFLTYFNYEAQPDKSGLPSDRFSAERPEGSISTLTIQRTEQRDSAMYRCASSPPGGNQYFGPGTRLTVT.